This T cell receptor beta chain was profiled in a study of radiation and T cells in renal cell carcinoma. Points from the study as a whole: From baseline, blood top tumor clonotypes peaked at 2 weeks post-radiation. Pretreatment tumor biopsies were lacking, so baseline clonotypes are unknown.

Worth noting for this clone: No antigen is known for it.

The V gene's germline CDR1 is SGHTA and CDR2 FQGNSA. V lost 5 bases, J lost 1 base, and 15 bases lay in between. The CDR3 covers 15 residues. Noted time point: blood 2 weeks post-SBRT. This sample's treatment: 15 Gy SBRT to primary tumor, nephrectomy 4 weeks later. Serial blood draws occurred at baseline and 2 and 4 weeks post-SBRT. The patient's renal cell carcinoma had clear cell pathology. Assay: immunoSEQ multiplex PCR; the TCRdb copy retains only in-frame clones and omits some. The table has approximately 75,000 clones, 82% seen once. This clonotype was obtained from a man aged 55-75 years with renal cell carcinoma. The rearrangement joins TRBV7-2 to TRBJ2-7, with D perhaps TRBD1 or TRBD2 (6 bases each). The source was blood, collected from a patient whose treatment included radiotherapy and nephrectomy. CDR3 amino acids: CASSLRGGLSYEQYF. CDR3 in DNA: TGTGCCAGCAGCCTCAGAGGGGGGCTATCCTACGAGCAGTACTTC.